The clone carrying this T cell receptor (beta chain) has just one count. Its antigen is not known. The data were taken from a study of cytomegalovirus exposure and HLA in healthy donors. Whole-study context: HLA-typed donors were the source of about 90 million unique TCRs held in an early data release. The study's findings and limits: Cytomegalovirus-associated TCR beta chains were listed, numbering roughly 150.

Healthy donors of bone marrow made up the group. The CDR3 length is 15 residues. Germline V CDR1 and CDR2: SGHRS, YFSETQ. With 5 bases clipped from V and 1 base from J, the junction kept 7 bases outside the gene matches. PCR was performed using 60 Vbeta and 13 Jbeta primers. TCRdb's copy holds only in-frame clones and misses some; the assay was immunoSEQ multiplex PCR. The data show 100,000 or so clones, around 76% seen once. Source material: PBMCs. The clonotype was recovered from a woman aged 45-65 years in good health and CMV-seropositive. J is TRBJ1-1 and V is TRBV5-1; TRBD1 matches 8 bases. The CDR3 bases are TGCGCCAGCAGTCCGGAGGGACAGGAGAACACTGAAGCTTTCTTT. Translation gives CASSPEGQENTEAFF.